What follows are 20 T cell receptor beta chains derived from one specimen sequenced in a study of blood T cell repertoires in COVID-19. The method was immunoSEQ multiplex PCR; TCRdb's version includes in-frame clones alone and lacks a portion of them. This table holds about 42,000 clones, around 87% found once. The sample taken for sequencing was peripheral blood. Source of these receptors: a man aged 45-60 years with active COVID-19.

This clone was found once. V and J are TRBV6-5 and TRBJ2-3, with TRBD2 matching 9 bases. CDR3 size: 16 residues. Looked up from germline, CDR1 is MNHEY and CDR2 is SVGAGI. V trimming: 0 bases; J trimming: 6 bases; junction bases outside the gene matches: 7. The CDR3 spells CASSYSGGGVLDTQYF. The CDR3 DNA is TGTGCCAGCAGTTACTCAGGCGGGGGGGTGCTGGATACGCAGTATTTT.

This clone was counted once. The J gene is TRBJ2-5, the V gene TRBV21-1; TRBD1 is taken as the D call from the table, unchecked against the DNA. TRBV21-1 is noted as a pseudogene. The CDR3 extends over 15 amino acids. Here the CDR3 DNA reads TGTGCCAGCAGCAAACTCGCAGGGCTCGCGGAGACCCAGTACTTC. This encodes CASSKLAGLAETQYF.

V gene TRBV7-2 combines with J gene TRBJ2-7; TRBD1 is a possible D gene (7 bases). CDR1 SGHTA and CDR2 FQGNSA come from the germline V gene. Trimming left V 1 base short and J 6 bases short, with 16 bases between. The CDR3 is made up of 15 amino acids. CDR3 loop: CASSLGGDRRPEQYF. The CDR3 region has the DNA TGTGCCAGCAGCTTAGGGGGGGACAGACGGCCCGAGCAGTACTTC.

This chain connects TRBV7-2 to TRBJ2-5; D remains ambiguous. TRBJ2-7 matches the DNA end more closely, so the J call is doubtful. CDR1 and CDR2 (germline): SGHTA, FQGNSA. This CDR3 spans 13 amino acids. The CDR3 DNA follows: TGTGCCAGCAGCTTAGCGTTCGGAGACGAGCAGTACTTC. This gives the protein CASSLAFGDEQYF.

J is TRBJ2-2 and V is TRBV14, with 9 bases lining up with TRBD1. Germline loops: CDR1 SGHDN, CDR2 FVKESK. Trimming removed 4 bases from V and 4 bases from J; junction bases left unmatched: 4. CDR3 length equals 15 residues. The CDR3 DNA follows: TGTGCCAGCAGCCGGACAGGGGTTGGCACCGGGGAGCTGTTTTTT. Translating it yields CASSRTGVGTGELFF.

V usage is TRBV2 and J usage is TRBJ2-2; D unresolved. CDR3 length: 12 amino acids. The germline CDR1 and CDR2 sequences are SNHLY and FYNNEI. V lost 6 bases and J lost 8, with 10 bases in between. The CDR3 here is CASRVGRGELFF. CDR3 in DNA: TGTGCCAGCAGGGTTGGTCGGGGGGAGCTGTTTTTT.

The chain has TRBV6-5 and TRBJ2-3, with TRBD1 identical over 10 bases. Germline V gene lookup returns CDR1 MNHEY and CDR2 SVGAGI. Trimming cost V 6 bases and J 3 bases; bases outside gene matches: 3. This CDR3 has 14 amino acids. The DNA of the CDR3 is TGTGCCAGCAGAGGGACAGGGGAAACAGATACGCAGTATTTT. Residues: CASRGTGETDTQYF.

The chain is built from TRBV7-3 and TRBJ2-3; 7 bases are a match to TRBD2. V lost 5 bases, J lost 1 base, and 0 bases stayed unmatched. Germline CDR1 is SGHTA and CDR2 is FQGTGA. This CDR3 contains 13 residues. The CDR3 is CASSRGGTDTQYF. The CDR3 nucleotides are TGTGCCAGCAGCCGGGGGGGCACAGATACGCAGTATTTT.

The J gene is TRBJ1-1, the V gene TRBV7-9; 9 bases are a match to TRBD1. J was trimmed by 7 bases and V by 0 bases; bases with no gene match: 9. The length of the CDR3 is 16 residues. The germline CDR1 and CDR2 sequences are SEHNR and FQNEAQ (reference sequence). The CDR3 region is CASSLAMGQGGSEAFF. DNA of the CDR3: TGTGCCAGCAGCTTAGCAATGGGACAGGGTGGGAGTGAAGCTTTCTTT.

The rearrangement uses TRBV9 and TRBJ1-2; 7 nucleotides match TRBD1. CDR3 length: 18 amino acids. Germline V gives CDR1 SGDLS, CDR2 YYNGEE. V trimming: 0 bases; J trimming: 4 bases; junction bases outside the gene matches: 15. The CDR3 here is CASSVVSQTGLGGYGYTF. CDR3 DNA sequence: TGTGCCAGCAGCGTAGTTTCGCAGACAGGGCTGGGTGGCTATGGCTACACCTTC. Supplemented by reference TRBV9 and TRBJ1-2, the full variable domain reads DSGVTQTPKHLITATGQRVTLRCSPRSGDLSVYWYQQSLDQGLQFLIQYYNGEERAKGNILERFSAQQFPDLHSELNLSSLELGDSALYFCASSVVSQTGLGGYGYTFGSGTRLTVV.

J is TRBJ2-3 and V is TRBV5-8; TRBD2 agrees at 9 bases. Germline loops: CDR1 SGHTS, CDR2 YDEGEE. CDR3 length: 18 residues. V dropped 6 bases and J dropped 3; count of bases not matched to a gene: 17. CDR3 nucleotide sequence: TGTGCCAGCAAGGACGGGACTAGCATACTTTCTTGGACAGATACGCAGTATTTT. As protein: CASKDGTSILSWTDTQYF.

V and J are TRBV7-6 and TRBJ2-7; TRBD1 aligns across 8 bases. There are 17 residues in the CDR3. The junction had 15 bases not matched to a gene; V was cut back by 5 bases and J by 3 bases. Germline V lookup: CDR1 SGHVS, CDR2 FNYEAQ. In DNA, the CDR3 is TGTGCCAGCAGCGCCCGGGACAGGAGAGGTTCCCACTACGAGCAGTACTTC. Translating it yields CASSARDRRGSHYEQYF.

This clone was seen a single time. CDR3 sequence reads: CAISGTGSYGYTF. Written as DNA, the CDR3 is TGTGCCATCAGTGGAACAGGATCCTATGGCTACACCTTC. The chain employs TRBV10-3 and TRBJ1-2; D might be TRBD1 (5 bases). From germline, CDR1 is ENHRY and CDR2 SYGVKD. V gave up 4 bases and J gave up 4 bases, with 10 bases separating them. This CDR3 comprises 13 residues.

The chain is built from TRBV25-1 and TRBJ2-2; 8 bases are shared with TRBD1. The V segment lost 1 base and the J segment 6 bases; nucleotides outside the gene matches: 10. CDR1 and CDR2 (germline): MGHDK, SYGVNS. The CDR3 is 17 amino acids. CDR3: CASSELGGQARAGELFF. The CDR3, as DNA: TGTGCCAGCAGTGAATTGGGGGGACAGGCAAGAGCCGGGGAGCTGTTTTTT.

The chain recombines TRBV11-3 with TRBJ2-1; 12 bases fit TRBD2. The CDR3 spans 16 residues. The J segment lost 5 bases and the V segment lost 5 bases, leaving 7 bases of the junction unmatched. CDR1 SGHNT and CDR2 YENEEA come from the germline V gene. The CDR3 loop is CASSIRLAGVHNEQFF. Written as DNA, the CDR3 is TGTGCCAGCAGCATCCGACTAGCGGGGGTCCACAATGAGCAGTTCTTC.

V is TRBV19 and J is TRBJ2-5, with a possible D match to TRBD1 (5 bases). V lost 4 bases, J lost 3 bases, and 6 bases lay in between. The germline V gene has CDR1 LNHDA and CDR2 SQIVND (reference sequence). There are 12 residues in the CDR3. CDR3 in amino acids: CASSSREETQYF. The CDR3 nucleotides are TGTGCCAGTAGTAGCAGGGAAGAGACCCAGTACTTC.

This chain uses TRBV19 with TRBJ1-4; 8 nucleotides align to TRBD1. V gave up 6 bases and J gave up 10 bases; unmatched junction bases: 7. CDR3 length equals 13 residues. CDR1 is LNHDA, CDR2 SQIVND, per germline (reference sequence). The CDR3 spells CASSGQGLGKLFF. In DNA form, the CDR3 reads TGTGCCAGTAGCGGACAGGGACTCGGAAAACTGTTTTTT.

J is TRBJ2-2 and V is TRBV5-1; D may be TRBD2 (5 bases). Germline V CDR1 and CDR2: SGHRS, YFSETQ. The CDR3 is made up of 14 amino acids. V dropped 3 bases and J dropped 1 base, with 7 bases sitting between them. The CDR3 DNA reads TGCGCCAGCAGCTCGGACTGGAACACCGGGGAGCTGTTTTTT. Its translation: CASSSDWNTGELFF.

V gene TRBV3-1 (or the pseudogene TRBV3-2) combines with J gene TRBJ2-1, with 10 bases fitting TRBD2. Germline lookup yields CDR1 LGHDT and CDR2 YNNKEL (reference sequence). J was trimmed by 7 bases and V by 4 bases; bases with no gene match: 16. The CDR3 runs to 18 residues. CDR3 sequence (DNA): TGTGCCAGCAGCCCGCCTATCGAGCGGGGGGGAGGTGTGAATGAGCAGTTCTTC. It codes for CASSPPIERGGGVNEQFF.

The V gene is TRBV9, the J gene TRBJ1-3, with D uncertain. Germline V gives CDR1 SGDLS, CDR2 YYNGEE. The CDR3 contains 15 residues. V lost 1 base to trimming and J lost 9 bases, with 17 bases between them. DNA of the CDR3: TGTGCCAGCAGCGTAAGATCTTCGGGAGAAGTCACCATATATTTT. Its protein is CASSVRSSGEVTIYF. The variable domain in full, with the rest retrieved from reference TRBV9 and TRBJ1-3, is DSGVTQTPKHLITATGQRVTLRCSPRSGDLSVYWYQQSLDQGLQFLIQYYNGEERAKGNILERFSAQQFPDLHSELNLSSLELGDSALYFCASSVRSSGEVTIYFGEGSWLTVV.